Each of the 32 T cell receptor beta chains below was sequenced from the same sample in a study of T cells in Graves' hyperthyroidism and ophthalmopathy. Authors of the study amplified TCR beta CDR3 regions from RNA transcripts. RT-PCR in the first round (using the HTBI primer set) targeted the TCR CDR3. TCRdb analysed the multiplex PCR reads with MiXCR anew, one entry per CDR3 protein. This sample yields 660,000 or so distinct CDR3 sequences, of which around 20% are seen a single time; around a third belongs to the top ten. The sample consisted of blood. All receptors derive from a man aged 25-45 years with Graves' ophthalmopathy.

CDR3 protein: CASSLLGTGGAETQYF. The CDR3 DNA reads TGTGCCAGCAGCTTACTCGGGACAGGGGGCGCGGAGACCCAGTACTTC. V gene TRBV7-8 combines with J gene TRBJ2-5; 12 bases match TRBD1. CDR1 SGHVS and CDR2 FQNEAQ come from the germline V gene. The V segment lost 2 bases and the J segment 5 bases; nucleotides outside the gene matches: 6. The CDR3 extends over 16 amino acids. Together with reference TRBV7-8 and TRBJ2-5, the CDR3 gives the full variable domain: GAGVSQSPRYKVAKRGQDVALRCDPISGHVSLFWYQQALGQGPEFLTYFQNEAQLDKSGLPSDRFFAERPEGSVSTLKIQRTQQEDSAVYLCASSLLGTGGAETQYFGPGTRLLVL.

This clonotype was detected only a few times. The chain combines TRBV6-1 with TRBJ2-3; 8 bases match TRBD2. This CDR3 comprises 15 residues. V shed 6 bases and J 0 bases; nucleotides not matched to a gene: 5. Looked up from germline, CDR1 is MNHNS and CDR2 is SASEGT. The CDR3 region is CASRYVAGSTDTQYF. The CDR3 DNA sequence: TGTGCCAGCAGATATGTAGCGGGGAGCACAGATACGCAGTATTTT.

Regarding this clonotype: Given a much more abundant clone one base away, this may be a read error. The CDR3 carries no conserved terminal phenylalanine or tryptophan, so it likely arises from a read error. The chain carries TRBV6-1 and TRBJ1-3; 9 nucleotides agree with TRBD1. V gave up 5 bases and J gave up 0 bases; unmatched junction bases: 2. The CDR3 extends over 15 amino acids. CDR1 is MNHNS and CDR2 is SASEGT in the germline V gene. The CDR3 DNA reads TGTGCCAGCAGTCCGGGACAGGGCTCTGGAAACACCATATATCTT. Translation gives CASSPGQGSGNTIYL.

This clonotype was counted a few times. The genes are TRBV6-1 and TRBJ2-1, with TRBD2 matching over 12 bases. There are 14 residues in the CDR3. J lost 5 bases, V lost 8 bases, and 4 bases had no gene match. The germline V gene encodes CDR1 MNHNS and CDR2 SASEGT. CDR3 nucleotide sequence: TGTGCCAGCCAATGGACTAGCGGGAACAATGAGCAGTTCTTC. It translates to CASQWTSGNNEQFF.

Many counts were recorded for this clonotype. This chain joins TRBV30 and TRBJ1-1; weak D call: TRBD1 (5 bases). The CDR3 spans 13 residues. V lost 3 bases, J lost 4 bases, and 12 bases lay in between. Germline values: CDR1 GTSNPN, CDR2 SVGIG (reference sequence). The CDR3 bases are TGTGCCTGGAGGGCCGGGGGAATCACTGAAGCTTTCTTT. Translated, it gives CAWRAGGITEAFF.

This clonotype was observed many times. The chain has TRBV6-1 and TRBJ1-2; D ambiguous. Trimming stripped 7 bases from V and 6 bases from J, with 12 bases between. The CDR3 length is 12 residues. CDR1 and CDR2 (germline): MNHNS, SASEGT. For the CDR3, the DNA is TGTGCCAGCACTCGGGGTTCAGATGGCTACACCTTC. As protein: CASTRGSDGYTF.

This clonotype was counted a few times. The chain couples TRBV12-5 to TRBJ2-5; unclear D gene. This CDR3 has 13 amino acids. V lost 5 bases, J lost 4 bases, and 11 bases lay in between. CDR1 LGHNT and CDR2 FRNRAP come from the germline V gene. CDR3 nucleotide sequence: TGTGCTAGTGGTCTGGGCCTGGGAGAGACCCAGTACTTC. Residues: CASGLGLGETQYF.

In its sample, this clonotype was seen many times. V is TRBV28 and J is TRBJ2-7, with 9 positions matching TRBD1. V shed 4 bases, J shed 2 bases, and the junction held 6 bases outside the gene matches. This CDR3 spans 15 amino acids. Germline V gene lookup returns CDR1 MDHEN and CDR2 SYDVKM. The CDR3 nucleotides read TGTGCCAGCAGTTCCGCGGACAGGGGCCCCTACGAGCAGTACTTC. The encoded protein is CASSSADRGPYEQYF. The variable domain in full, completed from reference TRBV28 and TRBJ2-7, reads DVKVTQSSRYLVKRTGEKVFLECVQDMDHENMFWYRQDPGLGLRLIYFSYDVKMKEKGDIPEGYSVSREKKERFSLILESASTNQTSMYLCASSSADRGPYEQYFGPGTRLTVT.

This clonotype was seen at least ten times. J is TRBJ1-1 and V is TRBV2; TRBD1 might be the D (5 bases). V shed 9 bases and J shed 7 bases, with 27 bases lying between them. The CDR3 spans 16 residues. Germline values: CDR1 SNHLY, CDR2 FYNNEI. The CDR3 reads CARTTPTGTNSGEAFF. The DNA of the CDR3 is TGTGCCAGGACCACCCCCACCGGGACGAACTCGGGTGAAGCTTTCTTT. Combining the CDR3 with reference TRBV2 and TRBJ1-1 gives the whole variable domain EPEVTQTPSHQVTQMGQEVILRCVPISNHLYFYWYRQILGQKVEFLVSFYNNEISEKSEIFDDQFSVERPDGSNFTLKIRSTKLEDSAMYFCARTTPTGTNSGEAFFGQGTRLTVV.

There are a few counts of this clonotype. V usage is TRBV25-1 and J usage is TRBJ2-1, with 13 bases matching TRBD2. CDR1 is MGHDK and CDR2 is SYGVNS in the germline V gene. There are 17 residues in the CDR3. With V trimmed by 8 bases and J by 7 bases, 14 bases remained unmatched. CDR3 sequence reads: CASSNPGTSGIGNEQFF. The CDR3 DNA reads TGTGCCAGCTCAAACCCCGGGACTAGCGGGATCGGAAATGAGCAGTTCTTC.

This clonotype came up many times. The CDR3 spells CASNSGTGSEAFF. CDR3 DNA: TGTGCCAGCAATTCCGGGACAGGTTCTGAAGCTTTCTTT. This chain connects TRBV12-3 or TRBV12-4 to TRBJ1-1; 8 bases are shared with TRBD1. The CDR3 is 13 amino acids. Losses at the gene ends were 7 bases for V and 6 bases for J; bases not matched to a gene: 7.

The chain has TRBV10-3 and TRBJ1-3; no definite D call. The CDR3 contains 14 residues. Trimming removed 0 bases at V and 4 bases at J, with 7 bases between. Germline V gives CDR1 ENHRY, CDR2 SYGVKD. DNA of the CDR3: TGTGCCATCAGTGAGTCGACTGCGGGAAACACCATATATTTT. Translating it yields CAISESTAGNTIYF.

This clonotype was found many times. The CDR3 DNA follows: TGTGCCTGCTCCGGGACTAGTTCGTACGAGCAGTACTTC. Protein sequence: CACSGTSSYEQYF. The rearrangement uses TRBV30 and TRBJ2-7; TRBD2 matches at 8 bases. CDR3 length: 13 amino acids. With 6 bases clipped from V and 4 bases from J, the junction kept 8 bases outside the gene matches. Germline V CDR1 and CDR2: GTSNPN, SVGIG (reference sequence).

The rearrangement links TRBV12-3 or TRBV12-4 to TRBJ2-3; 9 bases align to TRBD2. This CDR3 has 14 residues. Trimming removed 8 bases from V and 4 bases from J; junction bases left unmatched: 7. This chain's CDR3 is CASRLAAGPDTQYF. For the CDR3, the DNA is TGTGCCAGCCGACTAGCGGCCGGCCCAGATACGCAGTATTTT.

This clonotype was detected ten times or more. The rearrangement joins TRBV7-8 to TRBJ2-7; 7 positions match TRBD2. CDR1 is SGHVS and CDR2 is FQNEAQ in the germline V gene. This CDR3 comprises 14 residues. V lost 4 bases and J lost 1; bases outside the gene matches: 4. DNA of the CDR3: TGTGCCAGCAGCTACTCTAGCGGTTCCTACGAGCAGTACTTC. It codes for CASSYSSGSYEQYF.

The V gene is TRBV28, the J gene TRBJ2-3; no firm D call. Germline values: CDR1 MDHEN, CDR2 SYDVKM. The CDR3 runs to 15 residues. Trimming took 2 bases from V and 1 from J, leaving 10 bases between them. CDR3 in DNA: TGTGCCAGCAGTTTAATAGGCGGCGGCACAGATACGCAGTATTTT. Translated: CASSLIGGGTDTQYF.

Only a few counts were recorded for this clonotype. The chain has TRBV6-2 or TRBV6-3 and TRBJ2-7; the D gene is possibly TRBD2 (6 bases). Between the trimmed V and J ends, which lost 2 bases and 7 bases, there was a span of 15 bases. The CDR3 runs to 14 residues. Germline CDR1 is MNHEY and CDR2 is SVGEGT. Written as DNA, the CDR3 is TGTGCCAGCAGTTACGTGGGAGGACTTTGGGAGCAGTACTTC. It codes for CASSYVGGLWEQYF.

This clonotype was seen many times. CDR3 bases: TGCGCCAGCAGCCCACCAGGGGAAAACTATGGCTACACCTTC. Translating it yields CASSPPGENYGYTF. The chain employs TRBV5-1 and TRBJ1-2; TRBD1 might be the D (6 bases). The germline CDR1 and CDR2 sequences are SGHRS and YFSETQ. V lost 4 bases to trimming and J lost 2 bases, with 12 bases between them. The length of the CDR3 is 14 residues.

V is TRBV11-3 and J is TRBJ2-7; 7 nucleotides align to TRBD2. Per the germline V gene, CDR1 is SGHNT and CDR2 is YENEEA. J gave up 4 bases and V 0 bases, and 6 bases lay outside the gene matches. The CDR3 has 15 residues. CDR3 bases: TGTGCCAGCAGCTTAGATCCCGGGGGGATATACGAGCAGTACTTC. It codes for CASSLDPGGIYEQYF.

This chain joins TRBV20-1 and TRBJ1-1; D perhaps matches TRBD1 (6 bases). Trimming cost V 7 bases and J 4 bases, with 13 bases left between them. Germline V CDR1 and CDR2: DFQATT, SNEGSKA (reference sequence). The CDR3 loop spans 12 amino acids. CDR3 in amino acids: CSVTNRATEAFF. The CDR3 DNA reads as TGCAGTGTCACAAACAGGGCCACTGAAGCTTTCTTT.

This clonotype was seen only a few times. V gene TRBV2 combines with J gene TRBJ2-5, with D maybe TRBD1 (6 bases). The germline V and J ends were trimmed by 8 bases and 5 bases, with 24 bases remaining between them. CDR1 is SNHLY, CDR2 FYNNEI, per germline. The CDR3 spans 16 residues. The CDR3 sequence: CASSKQGSAFGETQYF. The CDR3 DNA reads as TGTGCCAGCTCCAAACAGGGATCAGCGTTTGGGGAGACCCAGTACTTC.

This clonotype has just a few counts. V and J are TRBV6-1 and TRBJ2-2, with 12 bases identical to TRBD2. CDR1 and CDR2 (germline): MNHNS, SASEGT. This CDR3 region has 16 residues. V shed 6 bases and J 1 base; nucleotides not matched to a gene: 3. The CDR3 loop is CASSPLAGGNTGELFF. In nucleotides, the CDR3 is TGTGCCAGCAGCCCACTAGCGGGAGGGAACACCGGGGAGCTGTTTTTT.

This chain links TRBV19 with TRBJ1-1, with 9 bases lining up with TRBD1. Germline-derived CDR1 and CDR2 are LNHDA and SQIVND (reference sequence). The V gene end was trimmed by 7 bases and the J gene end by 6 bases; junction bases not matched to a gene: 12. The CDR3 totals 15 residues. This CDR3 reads CASTPLDRGGAEAFF. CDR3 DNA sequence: TGTGCCAGTACACCTTTGGACAGGGGCGGCGCTGAAGCTTTCTTT.

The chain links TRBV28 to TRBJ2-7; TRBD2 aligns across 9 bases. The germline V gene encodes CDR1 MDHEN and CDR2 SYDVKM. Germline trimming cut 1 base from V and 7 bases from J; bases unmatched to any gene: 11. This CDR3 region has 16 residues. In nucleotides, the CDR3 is TGTGCCAGCAGTTTATTCGCGGGGGGGGAAAACCGGGAGCAGTACTTC. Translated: CASSLFAGGENREQYF.

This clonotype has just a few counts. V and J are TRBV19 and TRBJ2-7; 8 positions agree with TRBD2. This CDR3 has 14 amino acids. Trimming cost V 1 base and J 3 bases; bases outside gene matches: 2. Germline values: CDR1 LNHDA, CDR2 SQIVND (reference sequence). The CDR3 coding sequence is TGTGCCAGTAGTATAGCACTAGCGGACTACGAGCAGTACTTC. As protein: CASSIALADYEQYF.

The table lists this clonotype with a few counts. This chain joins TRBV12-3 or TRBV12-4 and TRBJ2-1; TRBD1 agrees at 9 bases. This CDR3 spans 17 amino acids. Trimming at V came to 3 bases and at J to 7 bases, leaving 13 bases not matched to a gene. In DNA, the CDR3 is TGTGCCAGCAGTTTGGGACCGGGACAGGGTTTAGGTAATGAGCAGTTCTTC. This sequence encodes CASSLGPGQGLGNEQFF.

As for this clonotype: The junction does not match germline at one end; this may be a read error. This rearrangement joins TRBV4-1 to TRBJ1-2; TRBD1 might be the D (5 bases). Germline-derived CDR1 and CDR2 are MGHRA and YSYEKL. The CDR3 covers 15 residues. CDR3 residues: CASSHEGPGSYGYTF. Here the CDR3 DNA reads TGTGCCAGCAGCCATGAAGGGCCAGGGTCCTATGGCTACACCTTC.

CDR3 in amino acids: CASSDGLAAGEQYF. DNA for the CDR3: TGTGCCAGCAGCGATGGACTAGCCGCGGGGGAGCAGTACTTC. This chain uses TRBV6-1 with TRBJ2-7; 8 nucleotides align to TRBD2. Trimming removed 6 bases from V and 7 bases from J; junction bases left unmatched: 11. The CDR3 spans 14 residues. Germline V gene lookup returns CDR1 MNHNS and CDR2 SASEGT.

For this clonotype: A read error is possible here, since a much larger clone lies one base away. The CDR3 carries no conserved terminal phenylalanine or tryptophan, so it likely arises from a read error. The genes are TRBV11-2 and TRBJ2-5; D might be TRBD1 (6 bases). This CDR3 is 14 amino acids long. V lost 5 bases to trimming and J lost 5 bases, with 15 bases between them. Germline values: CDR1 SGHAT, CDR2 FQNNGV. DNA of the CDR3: TGTGCCAGCAGCCACAGGGTAGGGACGGAGACCCAGTACGTC. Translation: CASSHRVGTETQYV.

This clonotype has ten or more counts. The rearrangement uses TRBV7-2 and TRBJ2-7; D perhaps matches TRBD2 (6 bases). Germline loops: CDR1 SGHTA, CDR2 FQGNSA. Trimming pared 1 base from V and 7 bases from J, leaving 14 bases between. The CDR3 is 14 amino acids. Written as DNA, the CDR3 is TGTGCCAGCAGCTTAGGGGGCGGGATAGGTGAGCAGTACTTC. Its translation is CASSLGGGIGEQYF. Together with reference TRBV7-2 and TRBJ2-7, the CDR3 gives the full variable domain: GAGVSQSPSNKVTEKGKDVELRCDPISGHTALYWYRQSLGQGLEFLIYFQGNSAPDKSGLPSDRFSAERTGGSVSTLTIQRTQQEDSAVYLCASSLGGGIGEQYFGPGTRLTVT.

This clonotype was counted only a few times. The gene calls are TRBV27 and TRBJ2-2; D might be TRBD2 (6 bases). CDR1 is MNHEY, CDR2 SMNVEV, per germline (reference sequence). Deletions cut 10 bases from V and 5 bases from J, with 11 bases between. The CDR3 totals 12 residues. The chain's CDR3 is CAIRRDTGELFF. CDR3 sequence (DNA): TGTGCCATTCGGAGGGATACCGGGGAGCTGTTTTTT.

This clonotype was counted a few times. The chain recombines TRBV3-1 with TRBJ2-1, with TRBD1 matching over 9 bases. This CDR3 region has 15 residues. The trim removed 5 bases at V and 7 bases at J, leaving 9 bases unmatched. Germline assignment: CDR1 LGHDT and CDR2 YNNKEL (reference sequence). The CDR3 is CASSLLDRGHNEQFF. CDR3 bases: TGTGCCAGCAGCTTACTGGACAGGGGCCATAATGAGCAGTTCTTC.